This TCR beta chain was retrieved from a study of T cells in Graves' hyperthyroidism and ophthalmopathy. General observations from the study: Blood also carried most thyroid clonotypes expanded above 0.001.

CDR3 length: 15 amino acids. Losses at the gene ends were 5 bases for V and 7 bases for J; bases not matched to a gene: 8. RNA transcripts were the template for amplifying TCR beta CDR3 regions. Primed by the HTBI set, a first-round RT-PCR was run on the TCR CDR3. MiXCR, run by TCRdb on the multiplex PCR reads, gives a single entry per CDR3 protein. The sample holds around 620,000 distinct CDR3 sequences; around 15% are singletons and the top ten take approximately 3.9%. Comments on this clonotype: Its specificity is not known.

This receptor was obtained from a woman in her 30s with Graves' hyperthyroidism. Input material: blood. The chain carries TRBV12-3 or TRBV12-4 and TRBJ1-4, with 9 bases aligning to TRBD1. CDR3 loop: CASSKPGQGSEKLFF. CDR3 DNA: TGTGCCAGCAGTAAACCGGGACAGGGATCTGAAAAACTGTTTTTT.